These 21 T cell receptor beta chains were sequenced from one sample in a study of identifying expanded T cells in peripheral blood. Profiled with immunoSEQ multiplex PCR; TCRdb holds only in-frame clones, not every one. The sample shows about 82,000 clones, 70% to 90% of them seen only once. Sample: blood. The receptors derive from a person aged 18 to 75 in good health.

This rearrangement joins TRBV7-9 to TRBJ1-5; possibly TRBD1 for D (5 bases). Germline V gene data show CDR1 as SEHNR and CDR2 as FQNEAQ (reference sequence). There are 18 residues in the CDR3. V was trimmed by 1 base and J by 4 bases, leaving 20 bases between them. CDR3 protein: CASSLVPFGTGRNQPQHF. CDR3 in DNA: TGTGCCAGCAGCTTAGTCCCATTCGGGACCGGGAGGAATCAGCCCCAGCATTTT. Using reference TRBV7-9 and TRBJ1-5 for the parts outside the CDR3, the full variable domain is DTGVSQNPRHKITKRGQNVTFRCDPISEHNRLYWYRQTLGQGPEFLTYFQNEAQLEKSRLLSDRFSAERPKGSFSTLEIQRTEQGDSAMYLCASSLVPFGTGRNQPQHFGDGTRLSIL.

Details on this clone: This CDR3 is also generated by other DNA sequences in the sample. The rearrangement joins TRBV18 to TRBJ1-1; a weak D match, TRBD1 (6 bases). With 2 bases removed from V and 1 base from J, the gap between germline ends came to 8 bases. The V gene's germline CDR1 is KGHSH and CDR2 LQKENI. There are 14 residues in the CDR3. Here the CDR3 DNA reads TGTGCCAGCTCACCAGGACAGCCGAACACTGAAGCTTTCTTT. Its protein is CASSPGQPNTEAFF.

This chain links TRBV19 with TRBJ1-2; D not resolved. CDR3 length: 14 amino acids. Germline assignment: CDR1 LNHDA and CDR2 SQIVND (reference sequence). The V gene lost 3 bases and the J gene lost 5 bases, with 13 bases spanning the gap. CDR3 region: CASSISTIPYGYTF. As DNA, the CDR3 is TGTGCCAGTAGTATTTCGACTATTCCATATGGCTACACCTTC.

DNA of the CDR3: TGTGCCAGCTCACACGGTCGAATGACGGCGGGAAACACCATATATTTT. Amino acids: CASSHGRMTAGNTIYF. This rearrangement joins TRBV18 to TRBJ1-3; D is ambiguous. V was pared by 4 bases and J by 4 bases, with 17 bases between. This CDR3 spans 16 amino acids. Looked up from germline, CDR1 is KGHSH and CDR2 is LQKENI.

This chain connects TRBV4-1 to TRBJ2-6; 11 bases align to TRBD2. Germline trimming cut 2 bases from V and 2 bases from J; bases unmatched to any gene: 5. The CDR3 loop spans 18 amino acids. Germline V lookup: CDR1 MGHRA, CDR2 YSYEKL. The CDR3 loop is CASSQSELAGAGANVLTF. In nucleotides, the CDR3 is TGCGCCAGCAGCCAAAGTGAACTAGCGGGAGCTGGGGCCAACGTCCTGACTTTC.

DNA of the CDR3: TGTGCCAGCAGCCCCGGGAAAAACAATGAGCAGTTCTTC. Translation: CASSPGKNNEQFF. The chain carries TRBV7-8 and TRBJ2-1, with a weak D call TRBD2 (5 bases). The germline V gene encodes CDR1 SGHVS and CDR2 FQNEAQ. The CDR3 length is 13 residues. V lost 5 bases and J 5 bases, leaving 10 bases between the germline ends.

The V call is TRBV10-3, the J call TRBJ1-1; 9 positions agree with TRBD1. V was clipped by 6 bases and J by 4 bases; unmatched bases: 6. Germline V gives CDR1 ENHRY, CDR2 SYGVKD. This CDR3 contains 14 residues. This CDR3 reads CAIRPQGAVTEAFF. For the CDR3, the DNA is TGTGCCATCAGGCCACAGGGGGCCGTCACTGAAGCTTTCTTT.

The rearrangement links TRBV20-1 to TRBJ1-2, with 7 bases matching TRBD1. V gave up 3 bases and J gave up 10 bases; unmatched junction bases: 2. This CDR3 contains 10 residues. Germline CDR1 DFQATT, CDR2 SNEGSKA (reference sequence). CDR3 DNA: TGCAGTGCTAGCGACAGGGTCTACACCTTC. Protein: CSASDRVYTF.

The CDR3 bases are TGTGCCAGCAGCTTGGGGGGCGCGGATGGCTACACCTTC. Amino acids: CASSLGGADGYTF. J is TRBJ1-2 and V is TRBV7-2, with a weak D call TRBD1 (6 bases). Germline values: CDR1 SGHTA, CDR2 FQGNSA. The CDR3 spans 13 residues. V lost 3 bases to trimming and J lost 6 bases, with 11 bases between them.

The rearrangement links TRBV7-2 to TRBJ1-1, with D possibly being TRBD1 (6 bases). The V gene lost 5 bases and the J gene lost 8 bases, with 15 bases spanning the gap. The germline V gene encodes CDR1 SGHTA and CDR2 FQGNSA. The CDR3 has 13 amino acids. This CDR3 is CASSADIGTEAFF. Written as DNA, the CDR3 is TGTGCCAGCAGCGCAGACATCGGGACAGAAGCTTTCTTT.

The V gene is TRBV20-1, the J gene TRBJ2-1; TRBD2 is a possible D gene (6 bases). Trimming pared 5 bases from V and 9 bases from J, leaving 11 bases between. Looked up from germline, CDR1 is DFQATT and CDR2 is SNEGSKA (reference sequence). The CDR3 extends over 11 amino acids. Here the CDR3 reads CSAGGTFEQFF. For the CDR3, the DNA is TGCAGTGCTGGGGGGACTTTTGAGCAGTTCTTC.

V gene TRBV2 combines with J gene TRBJ1-3, with 11 bases that match TRBD1. CDR1 and CDR2 (germline): SNHLY, FYNNEI. This CDR3 spans 14 amino acids. The junction had 5 bases not matched to a gene; V was cut back by 6 bases and J by 7 bases. CDR3 loop: CASRRTGGLNTIYF. CDR3 nucleotide sequence: TGTGCCAGCAGGAGGACAGGGGGCTTGAACACCATATATTTT.

J is TRBJ1-5 and V is TRBV5-6; D gene unclear. Germline V gene sequence: CDR1 SGHDT, CDR2 YYEEEE. This CDR3 has 12 amino acids. V shed 4 bases and J shed 7 bases, with 9 bases lying between them. CDR3 DNA: TGTGCCAGCAGCACTGGACCGCAGCCCCAGCATTTT. Translation gives CASSTGPQPQHF.

V gene TRBV30 combines with J gene TRBJ1-3, with a possible D match to TRBD1 (6 bases). CDR1 GTSNPN and CDR2 SVGIG come from the germline V gene (reference sequence). This CDR3 is 15 amino acids long. Trimming took off 8 bases at V and 4 bases at J, with 21 bases between the two ends. The CDR3 protein is CAEERGAGAGNTIYF. As DNA, the CDR3 is TGTGCCGAAGAGCGGGGGGCTGGTGCCGGAAACACCATATATTTT. Full variable domain (outside the CDR3, taken from reference TRBV30 and TRBJ1-3): SQTIHQWPATLVQPVGSPLSLECTVEGTSNPNLYWYRQAAGRGLQLLFYSVGIGQISSEVPQNLSASRPQDRQFILSSKKLLLSDSGFYLCAEERGAGAGNTIYFGEGSWLTVV.

This chain connects TRBV6-1 to TRBJ2-5; 10 nucleotides match TRBD1. Germline V lookup: CDR1 MNHNS, CDR2 SASEGT. The CDR3 extends over 13 amino acids. Unmatched junction bases numbered 0, after V lost 6 bases and J lost 2 bases. The CDR3 loop is CASRGQGQETQYF. CDR3 DNA sequence: TGTGCCAGCAGGGGACAGGGGCAAGAGACCCAGTACTTC.

The rearrangement links TRBV21-1 to TRBJ2-2; the table's D call TRBD1 went unverified against the DNA. TRBV21-1 is described as a pseudogene. This CDR3 region has 14 residues. The CDR3, as DNA: TGTGCCAGCAGCAAACAGGACAGCACCGGGGAGCTGTTTTTT. Translation: CASSKQDSTGELFF.

The chain couples TRBV7-9 to TRBJ1-1; 7 nucleotides align to TRBD1. In germline, CDR1 is SEHNR, CDR2 FQNEAQ (reference sequence). V shed 1 base and J 4 bases; nucleotides not matched to a gene: 6. The CDR3 runs 15 residues. The DNA for the CDR3 is TGTGCCAGCAGCTTAGGTACAGGGGTGGGCACTGAAGCTTTCTTT. Translated: CASSLGTGVGTEAFF.

The rearrangement links TRBV2 to TRBJ2-4, with TRBD2 as a possible D gene (6 bases). This CDR3 region has 16 residues. CDR1 is SNHLY and CDR2 is FYNNEI in the germline V gene. V was shortened by 3 bases and J by 0 bases, with 12 bases between the two germline ends. For the CDR3, the DNA is TGTGCCAGCAGTGACCAGATGGGACTAGCCAAAAACATTCAGTACTTC. It specifies CASSDQMGLAKNIQYF.

This sequence joins TRBV7-9 and TRBJ1-2; no definite D call. V shed 3 bases and J shed 9 bases, with 14 bases lying between them. The CDR3 loop spans 13 amino acids. CDR1 is SEHNR and CDR2 is FQNEAQ in the germline V gene (reference sequence). CDR3 nucleotide sequence: TGTGCCAGCAGCTTCCCCGGCGACACGAGCTACACCTTC. Translated: CASSFPGDTSYTF. The entire variable domain, with the rest obtained from reference TRBV7-9 and TRBJ1-2, is as follows: DTGVSQNPRHKITKRGQNVTFRCDPISEHNRLYWYRQTLGQGPEFLTYFQNEAQLEKSRLLSDRFSAERPKGSFSTLEIQRTEQGDSAMYLCASSFPGDTSYTFGSGTRLTVV.

The chain employs TRBV19 and TRBJ1-1; D is unclear. CDR1 is LNHDA, CDR2 SQIVND, per germline (reference sequence). Deletions cut 2 bases from V and 1 base from J, with 11 bases between. The CDR3 is made up of 15 amino acids. CDR3 sequence (DNA): TGTGCCAGTAGTATAAGTCTCAGTGGGAACACTGAAGCTTTCTTT. Amino acids: CASSISLSGNTEAFF.

The chain uses TRBV15 and TRBJ1-2; D may be TRBD1 (6 bases). The CDR3 sequence is 14 residues long. Trimming removed 0 bases from V and 5 bases from J, with 10 bases in between. Germline values: CDR1 LNHNV, CDR2 YYDKDF (reference sequence). DNA for the CDR3: TGTGCCACCAGCAGAGAGCAGGGGAGGTATGGCTACACCTTC. Its translation is CATSREQGRYGYTF.